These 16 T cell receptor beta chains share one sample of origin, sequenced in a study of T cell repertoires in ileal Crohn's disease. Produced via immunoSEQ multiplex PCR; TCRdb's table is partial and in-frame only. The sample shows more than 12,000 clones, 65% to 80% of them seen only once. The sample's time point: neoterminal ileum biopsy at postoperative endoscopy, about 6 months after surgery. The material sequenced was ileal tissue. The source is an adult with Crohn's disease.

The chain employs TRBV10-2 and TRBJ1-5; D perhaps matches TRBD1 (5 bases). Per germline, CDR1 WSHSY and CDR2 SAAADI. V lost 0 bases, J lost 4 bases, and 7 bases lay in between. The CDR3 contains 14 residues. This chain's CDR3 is CASSESKGNQPQHF. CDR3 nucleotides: TGCGCCAGCAGTGAGTCGAAGGGGAATCAGCCCCAGCATTTT.

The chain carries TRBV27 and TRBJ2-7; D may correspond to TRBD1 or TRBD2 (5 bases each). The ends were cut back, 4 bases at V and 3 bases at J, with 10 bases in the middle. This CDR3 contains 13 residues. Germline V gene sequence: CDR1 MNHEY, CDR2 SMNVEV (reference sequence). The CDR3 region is CASSWGSYYEQYF. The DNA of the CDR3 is TGTGCCAGCAGTTGGGGGAGCTACTACGAGCAGTACTTC.

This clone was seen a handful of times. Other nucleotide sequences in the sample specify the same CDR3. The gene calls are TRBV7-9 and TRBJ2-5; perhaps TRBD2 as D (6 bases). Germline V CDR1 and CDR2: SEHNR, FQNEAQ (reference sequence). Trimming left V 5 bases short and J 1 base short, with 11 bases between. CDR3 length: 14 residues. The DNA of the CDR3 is TGTGCCAGCAGCCGGGGAGCGGGCCAAGAGACCCAGTACTTC. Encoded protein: CASSRGAGQETQYF.

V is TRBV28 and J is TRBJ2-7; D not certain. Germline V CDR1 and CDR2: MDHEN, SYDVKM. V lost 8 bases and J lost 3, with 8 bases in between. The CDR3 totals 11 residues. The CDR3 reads CASRSNYEQYF. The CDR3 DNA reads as TGTGCCAGCCGGAGTAACTACGAGCAGTACTTC.

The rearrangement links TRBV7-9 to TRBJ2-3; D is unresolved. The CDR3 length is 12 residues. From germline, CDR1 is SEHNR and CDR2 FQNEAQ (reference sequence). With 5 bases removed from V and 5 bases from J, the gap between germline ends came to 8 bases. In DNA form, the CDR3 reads TGTGCCAGCAGCAAGAGCGTAGATACGCAGTATTTT. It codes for CASSKSVDTQYF.

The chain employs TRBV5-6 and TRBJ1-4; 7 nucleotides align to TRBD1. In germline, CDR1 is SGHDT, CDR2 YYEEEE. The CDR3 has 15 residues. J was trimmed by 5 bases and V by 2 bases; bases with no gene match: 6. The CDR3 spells CASSFPGQENEKLFF. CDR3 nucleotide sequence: TGTGCCAGCAGCTTTCCAGGACAGGAGAATGAAAAACTGTTTTTT.

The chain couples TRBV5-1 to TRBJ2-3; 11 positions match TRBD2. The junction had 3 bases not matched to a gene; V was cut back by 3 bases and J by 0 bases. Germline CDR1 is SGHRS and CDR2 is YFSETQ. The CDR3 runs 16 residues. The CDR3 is CASSSGLAASTDTQYF. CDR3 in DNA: TGCGCCAGCAGCTCGGGACTAGCGGCTAGCACAGATACGCAGTATTTT.

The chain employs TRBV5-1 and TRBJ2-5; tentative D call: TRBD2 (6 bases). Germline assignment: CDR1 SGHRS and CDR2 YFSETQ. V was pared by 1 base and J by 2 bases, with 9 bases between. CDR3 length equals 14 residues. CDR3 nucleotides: TGCGCCAGCAGCTTGTCAGCGGGTCAAGAGACCCAGTACTTC. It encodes CASSLSAGQETQYF. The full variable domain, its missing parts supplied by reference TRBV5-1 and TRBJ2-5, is KAGVTQTPRYLIKTRGQQVTLSCSPISGHRSVSWYQQTPGQGLQFLFEYFSETQRNKGNFPGRFSGRQFSNSRSEMNVSTLELGDSALYLCASSLSAGQETQYFGPGTRLLVL.

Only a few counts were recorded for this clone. In DNA, the CDR3 is TGTGCCAGCAGCCCCGCTAGCGGGGGGGCCTACGAGCAGTACTTC. It encodes CASSPASGGAYEQYF. V and J are TRBV11-2 and TRBJ2-7; 12 nucleotides agree with TRBD2. Germline V gene sequence: CDR1 SGHAT, CDR2 FQNNGV. The CDR3 is 15 amino acids. After removal of 5 bases from V and 2 bases from J, the junction contained 4 bases not matched to a gene. The full variable domain, rest sourced from reference TRBV11-2 and TRBJ2-7, is EAGVAQSPRYKIIEKRQSVAFWCNPISGHATLYWYQQILGQGPKLLIQFQNNGVVDDSQLPKDRFSAERLKGVDSTLKIQPAKLEDSAVYLCASSPASGGAYEQYFGPGTRLTVT.

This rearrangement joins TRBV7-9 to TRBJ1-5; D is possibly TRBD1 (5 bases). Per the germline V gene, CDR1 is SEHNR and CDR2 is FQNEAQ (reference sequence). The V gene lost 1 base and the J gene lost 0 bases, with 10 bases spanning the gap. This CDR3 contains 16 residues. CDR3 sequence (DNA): TGTGCCAGCAGCTTAGTCGAGGGGTTTAGCAATCAGCCCCAGCATTTT. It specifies CASSLVEGFSNQPQHF.

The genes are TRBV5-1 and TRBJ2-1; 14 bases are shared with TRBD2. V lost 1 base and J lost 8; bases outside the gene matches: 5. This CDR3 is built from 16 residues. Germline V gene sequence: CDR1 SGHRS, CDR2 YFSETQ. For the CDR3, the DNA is TGCGCCAGCAGCTTGACAGGGACTAGCGGGGGTGATGAGCAGTTCTTC. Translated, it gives CASSLTGTSGGDEQFF. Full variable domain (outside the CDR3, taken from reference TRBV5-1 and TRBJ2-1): KAGVTQTPRYLIKTRGQQVTLSCSPISGHRSVSWYQQTPGQGLQFLFEYFSETQRNKGNFPGRFSGRQFSNSRSEMNVSTLELGDSALYLCASSLTGTSGGDEQFFGPGTRLTVL.

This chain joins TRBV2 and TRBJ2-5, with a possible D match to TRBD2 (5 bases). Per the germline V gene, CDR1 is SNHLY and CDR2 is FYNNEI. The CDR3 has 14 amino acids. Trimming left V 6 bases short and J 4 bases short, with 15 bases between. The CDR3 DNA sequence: TGTGCCAGCAGCTTAGGTATAGGGAGAGAGACCCAGTACTTC. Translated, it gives CASSLGIGRETQYF.

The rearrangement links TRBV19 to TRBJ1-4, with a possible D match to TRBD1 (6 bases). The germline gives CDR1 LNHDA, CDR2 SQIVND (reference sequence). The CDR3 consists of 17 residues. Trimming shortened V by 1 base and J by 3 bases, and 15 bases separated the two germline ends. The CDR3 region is CASSIVGGGRPNEKLFF. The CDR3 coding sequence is TGTGCCAGTAGTATAGTCGGAGGGGGACGGCCTAATGAAAAACTGTTTTTT. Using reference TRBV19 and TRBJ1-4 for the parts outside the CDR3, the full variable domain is DGGITQSPKYLFRKEGQNVTLSCEQNLNHDAMYWYRQDPGQGLRLIYYSQIVNDFQKGDIAEGYSVSREKKESFPLTVTSAQKNPTAFYLCASSIVGGGRPNEKLFFGSGTQLSVL.

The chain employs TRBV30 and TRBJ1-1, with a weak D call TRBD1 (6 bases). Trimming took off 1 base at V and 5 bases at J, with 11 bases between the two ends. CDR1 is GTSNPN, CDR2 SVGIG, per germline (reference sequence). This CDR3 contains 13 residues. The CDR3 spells CAWSGGRVTEAFF. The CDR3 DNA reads TGTGCCTGGAGTGGGGGGCGAGTTACTGAAGCTTTCTTT.

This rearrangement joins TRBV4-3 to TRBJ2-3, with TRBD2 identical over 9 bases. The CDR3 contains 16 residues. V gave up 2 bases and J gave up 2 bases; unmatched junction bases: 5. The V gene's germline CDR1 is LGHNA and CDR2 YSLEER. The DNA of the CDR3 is TGCGCCAGCAGCCAACTGGCGGGAGGGGTCACAGATACGCAGTATTTT. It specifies CASSQLAGGVTDTQYF.

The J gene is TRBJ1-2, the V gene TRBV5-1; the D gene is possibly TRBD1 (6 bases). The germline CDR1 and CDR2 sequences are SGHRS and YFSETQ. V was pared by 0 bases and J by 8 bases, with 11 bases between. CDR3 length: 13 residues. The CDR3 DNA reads TGCGCCAGCAGCTTGGGCGGGGGCAAGGGCTACACCTTC. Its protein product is CASSLGGGKGYTF.